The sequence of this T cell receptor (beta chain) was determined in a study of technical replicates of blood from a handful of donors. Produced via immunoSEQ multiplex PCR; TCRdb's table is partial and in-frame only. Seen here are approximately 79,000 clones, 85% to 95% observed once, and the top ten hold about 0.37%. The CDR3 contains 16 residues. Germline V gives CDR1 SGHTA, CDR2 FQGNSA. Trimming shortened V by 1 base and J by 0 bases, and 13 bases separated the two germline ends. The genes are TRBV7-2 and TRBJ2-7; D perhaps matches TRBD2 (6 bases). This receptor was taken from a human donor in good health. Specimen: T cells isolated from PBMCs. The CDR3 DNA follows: TGTGCCAGCAGCTTAGACGAGCGGGCGGGCTCCTACGAGCAGTACTTC. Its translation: CASSLDERAGSYEQYF.